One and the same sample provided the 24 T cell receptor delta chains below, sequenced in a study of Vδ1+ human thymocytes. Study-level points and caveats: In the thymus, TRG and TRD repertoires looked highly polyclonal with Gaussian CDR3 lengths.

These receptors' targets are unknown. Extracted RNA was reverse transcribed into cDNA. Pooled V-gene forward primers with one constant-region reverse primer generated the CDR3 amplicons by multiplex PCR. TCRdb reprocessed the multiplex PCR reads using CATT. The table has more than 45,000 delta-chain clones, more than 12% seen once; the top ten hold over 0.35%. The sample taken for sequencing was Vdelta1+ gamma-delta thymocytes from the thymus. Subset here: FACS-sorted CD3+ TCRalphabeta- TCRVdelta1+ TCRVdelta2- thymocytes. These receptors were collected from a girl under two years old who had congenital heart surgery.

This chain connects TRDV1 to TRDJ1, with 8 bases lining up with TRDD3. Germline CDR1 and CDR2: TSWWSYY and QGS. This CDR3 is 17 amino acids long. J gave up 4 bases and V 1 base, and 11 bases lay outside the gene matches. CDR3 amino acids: CALGEPFHSGDIDKLIF. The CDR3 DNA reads TGTGCTCTTGGGGAACCATTCCATTCGGGGGATATCGATAAACTCATCTTT.

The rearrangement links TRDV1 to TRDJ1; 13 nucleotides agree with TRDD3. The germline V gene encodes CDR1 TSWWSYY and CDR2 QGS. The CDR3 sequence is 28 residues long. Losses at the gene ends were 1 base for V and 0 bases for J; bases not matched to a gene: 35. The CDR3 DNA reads TGTGCTCTTGGGGAACGCCATGACCTTCCTACACTTACCCCATACTGGGGGATACGGATCTGGGACACCGATAAACTCATCTTT. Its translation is CALGERHDLPTLTPYWGIRIWDTDKLIF.

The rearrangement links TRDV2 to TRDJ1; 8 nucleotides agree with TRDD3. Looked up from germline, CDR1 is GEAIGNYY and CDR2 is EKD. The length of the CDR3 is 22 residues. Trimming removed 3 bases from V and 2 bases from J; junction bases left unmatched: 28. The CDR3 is CACDPEGVLGIPLTRPTDKLIF. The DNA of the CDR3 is TGTGCCTGTGACCCCGAGGGGGTACTGGGGATACCCTTGACCCGACCGACCGATAAACTCATCTTT.

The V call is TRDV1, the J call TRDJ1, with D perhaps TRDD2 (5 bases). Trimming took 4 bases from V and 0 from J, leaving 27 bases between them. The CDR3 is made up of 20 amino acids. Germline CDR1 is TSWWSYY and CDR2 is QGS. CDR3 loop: CALGAYPLPPPLVYTDKLIF. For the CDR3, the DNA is TGTGCTCTTGGGGCGTACCCACTTCCCCCGCCTCTCGTGTACACCGATAAACTCATCTTT.

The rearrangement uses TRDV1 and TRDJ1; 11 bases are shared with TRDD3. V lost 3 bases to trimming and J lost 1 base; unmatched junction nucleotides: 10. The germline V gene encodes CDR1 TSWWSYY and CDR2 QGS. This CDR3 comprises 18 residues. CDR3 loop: CALGDQNGWGIRTDKLIF. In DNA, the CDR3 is TGTGCTCTTGGGGACCAGAACGGTTGGGGGATACGCACCGATAAACTCATCTTT.

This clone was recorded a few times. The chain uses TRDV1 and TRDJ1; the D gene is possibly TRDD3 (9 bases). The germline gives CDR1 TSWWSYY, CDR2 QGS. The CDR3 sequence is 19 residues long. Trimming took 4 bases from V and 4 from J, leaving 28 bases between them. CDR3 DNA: TGTGCTCTTGGGGGACTACTTCCTACGAGCTGGGGGATCGTCGATAAACTCATCTTT. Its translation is CALGGLLPTSWGIVDKLIF.

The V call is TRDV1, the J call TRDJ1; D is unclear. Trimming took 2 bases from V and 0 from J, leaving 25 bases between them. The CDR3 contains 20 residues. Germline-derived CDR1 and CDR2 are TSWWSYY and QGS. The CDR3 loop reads CALGELGSLLRLRYTDKLIF. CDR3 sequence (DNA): TGTGCTCTTGGGGAATTGGGTTCCCTCCTGCGTCTGAGATACACCGATAAACTCATCTTT.

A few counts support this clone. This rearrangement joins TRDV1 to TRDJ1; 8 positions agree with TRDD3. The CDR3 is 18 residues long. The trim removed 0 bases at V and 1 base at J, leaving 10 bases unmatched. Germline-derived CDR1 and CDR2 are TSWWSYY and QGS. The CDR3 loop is CALGELAFAGIPTDKLIF. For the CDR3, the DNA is TGTGCTCTTGGGGAACTTGCCTTCGCGGGGATACCCACCGATAAACTCATCTTT.

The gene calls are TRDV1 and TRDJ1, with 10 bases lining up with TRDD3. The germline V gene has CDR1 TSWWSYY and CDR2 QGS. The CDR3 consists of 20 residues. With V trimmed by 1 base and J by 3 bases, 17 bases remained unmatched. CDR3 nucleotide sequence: TGTGCTCTTGGGGAACCCAATCCTACTTGGGGGATACTGGGGGCCGATAAACTCATCTTT. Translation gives CALGEPNPTWGILGADKLIF.

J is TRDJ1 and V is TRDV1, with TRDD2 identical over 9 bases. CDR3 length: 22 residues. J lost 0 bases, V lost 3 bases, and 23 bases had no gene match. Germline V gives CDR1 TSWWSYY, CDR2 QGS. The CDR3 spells CALGEKAFLRLGGFGYTDKLIF. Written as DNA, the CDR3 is TGTGCTCTTGGGGAGAAGGCCTTCCTACGTCTGGGGGGATTCGGTTACACCGATAAACTCATCTTT.

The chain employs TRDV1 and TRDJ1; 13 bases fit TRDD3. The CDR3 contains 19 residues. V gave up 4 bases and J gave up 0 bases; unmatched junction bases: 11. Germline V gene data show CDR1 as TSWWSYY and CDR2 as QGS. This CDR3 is CALGGSTGGYVQYTDKLIF. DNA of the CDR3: TGTGCTCTTGGGGGAAGTACTGGGGGATACGTCCAGTACACCGATAAACTCATCTTT.

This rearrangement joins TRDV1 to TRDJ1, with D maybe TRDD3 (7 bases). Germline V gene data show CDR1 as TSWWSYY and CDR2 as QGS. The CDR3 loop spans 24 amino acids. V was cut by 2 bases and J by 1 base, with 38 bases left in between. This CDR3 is CALGEAFPGCLGGTRDLCTDKLIF. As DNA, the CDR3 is TGTGCTCTTGGGGAAGCCTTCCCCGGGTGCCTGGGGGGTACGCGGGACTTGTGCACCGATAAACTCATCTTT.

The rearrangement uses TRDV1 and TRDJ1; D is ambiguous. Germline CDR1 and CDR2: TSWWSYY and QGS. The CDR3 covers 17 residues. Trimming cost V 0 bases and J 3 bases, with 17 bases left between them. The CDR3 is CALGELGSLISPDKLIF. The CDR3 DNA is TGTGCTCTTGGGGAACTAGGTTCCCTAATCAGTCCCGATAAACTCATCTTT.

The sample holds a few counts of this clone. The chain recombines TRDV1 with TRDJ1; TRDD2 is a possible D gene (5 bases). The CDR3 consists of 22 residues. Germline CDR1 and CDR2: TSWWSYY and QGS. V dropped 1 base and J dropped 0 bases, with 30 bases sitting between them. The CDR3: CALGEPPSAYAPRTFDTDKLIF. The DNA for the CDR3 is TGTGCTCTTGGGGAACCACCCTCGGCCTACGCACCTAGAACATTCGACACCGATAAACTCATCTTT.

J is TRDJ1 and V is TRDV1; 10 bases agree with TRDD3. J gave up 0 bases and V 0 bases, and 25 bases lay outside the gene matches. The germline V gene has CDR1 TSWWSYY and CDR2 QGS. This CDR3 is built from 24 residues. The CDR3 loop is CALGELTLASSRSTGGSNTDKLIF. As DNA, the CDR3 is TGTGCTCTTGGGGAACTAACCCTCGCGTCTTCGCGATCAACTGGGGGATCAAACACCGATAAACTCATCTTT.

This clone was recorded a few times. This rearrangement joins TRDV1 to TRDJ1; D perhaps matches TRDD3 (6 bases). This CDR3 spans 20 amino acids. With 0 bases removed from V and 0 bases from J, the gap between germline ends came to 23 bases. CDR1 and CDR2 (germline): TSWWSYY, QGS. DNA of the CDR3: TGTGCTCTTGGGGAACTAGCCGGCCTTCGGGGATTCCCATACACCGATAAACTCATCTTT. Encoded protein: CALGELAGLRGFPYTDKLIF.

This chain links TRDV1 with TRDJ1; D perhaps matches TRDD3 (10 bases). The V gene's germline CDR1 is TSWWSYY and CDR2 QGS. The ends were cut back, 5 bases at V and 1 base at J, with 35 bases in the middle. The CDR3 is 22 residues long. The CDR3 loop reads CALGCNLPTVTGGFDTTDKLIF. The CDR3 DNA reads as TGTGCTCTTGGGTGCAACCTTCCTACGGTTACTGGGGGATTTGATACCACCGATAAACTCATCTTT.

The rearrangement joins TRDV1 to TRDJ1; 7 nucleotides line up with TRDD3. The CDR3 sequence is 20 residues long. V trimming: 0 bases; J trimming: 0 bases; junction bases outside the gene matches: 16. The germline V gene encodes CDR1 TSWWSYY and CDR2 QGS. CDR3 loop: CALGELARWLGVGYTDKLIF. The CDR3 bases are TGTGCTCTTGGGGAACTAGCTCGTTGGCTGGGGGTCGGGTACACCGATAAACTCATCTTT.

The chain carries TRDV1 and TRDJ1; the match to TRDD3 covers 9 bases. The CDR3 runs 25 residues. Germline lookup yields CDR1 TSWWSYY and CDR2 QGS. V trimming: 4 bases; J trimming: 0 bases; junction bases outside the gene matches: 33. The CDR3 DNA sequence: TGTGCTCTTGGGGTCCCCACGATGCCAGGACGGTGGGGGATAAGGGAGTCGGGGGACACCGATAAACTCATCTTT. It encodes CALGVPTMPGRWGIRESGDTDKLIF.

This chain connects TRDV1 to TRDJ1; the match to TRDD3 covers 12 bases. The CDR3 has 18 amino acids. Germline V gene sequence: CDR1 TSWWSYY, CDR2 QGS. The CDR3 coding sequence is TGTGCACTAGTAGGCTTCCTACGGTACTGGGGGATACCCGATAAACTCATCTTT. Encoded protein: CALVGFLRYWGIPDKLIF.

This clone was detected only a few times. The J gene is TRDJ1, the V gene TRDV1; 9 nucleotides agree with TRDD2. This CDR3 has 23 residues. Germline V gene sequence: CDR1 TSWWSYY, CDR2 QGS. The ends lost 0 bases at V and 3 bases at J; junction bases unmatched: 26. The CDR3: CALGELFWGLPTVTGPSADKLIF. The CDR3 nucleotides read TGTGCTCTTGGGGAACTATTTTGGGGCCTTCCTACGGTTACTGGGCCTTCTGCCGATAAACTCATCTTT.

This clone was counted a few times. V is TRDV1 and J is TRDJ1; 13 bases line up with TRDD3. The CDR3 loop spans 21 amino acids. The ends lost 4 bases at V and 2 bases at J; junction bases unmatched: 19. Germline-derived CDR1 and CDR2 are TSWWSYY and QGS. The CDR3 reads CALGVLPTPDTGGYVTDKLIF. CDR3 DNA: TGTGCTCTTGGGGTGCTTCCTACACCCGATACTGGGGGATACGTAACCGATAAACTCATCTTT.

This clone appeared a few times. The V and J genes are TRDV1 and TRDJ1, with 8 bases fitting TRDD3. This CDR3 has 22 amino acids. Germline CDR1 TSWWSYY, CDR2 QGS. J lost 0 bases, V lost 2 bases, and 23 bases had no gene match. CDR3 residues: CALGERQVPVSGGLFYTDKLIF. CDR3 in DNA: TGTGCTCTTGGGGAAAGACAAGTGCCAGTGTCTGGGGGACTATTTTACACCGATAAACTCATCTTT.

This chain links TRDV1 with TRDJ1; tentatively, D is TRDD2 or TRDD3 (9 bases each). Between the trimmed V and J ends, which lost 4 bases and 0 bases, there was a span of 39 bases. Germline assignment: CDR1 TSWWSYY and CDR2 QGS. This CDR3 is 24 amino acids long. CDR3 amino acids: CALGGTKGPSYPYWGTTYTDKLIF. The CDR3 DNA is TGTGCTCTTGGGGGAACTAAGGGGCCTTCCTACCCTTACTGGGGGACCACGTACACCGATAAACTCATCTTT.